This TCR beta chain appears in the sequencing data of a study of blood T cell repertoires in COVID-19. The protocol was immunoSEQ multiplex PCR, while the TCRdb copy is restricted to in-frame clones and leaves out a portion. Of over 100,000 clones in the sample, approximately 83% were seen once. The CDR3 extends over 16 amino acids. V gave up 4 bases and J gave up 6 bases, with 21 bases separating them. Per the germline V gene, CDR1 is WSHSY and CDR2 is SAAADI. The receptor was derived from a woman in her 70s with acute or convalescent COVID-19. The chain is built from TRBV10-2 and TRBJ2-5, with D possibly being TRBD1 (6 bases). Source material: peripheral blood. CDR3 DNA: TGCGCCAGCAGTGTCGATGTCAGGACAGAAGGAAAGACCCAGTACTTC. Its protein is CASSVDVRTEGKTQYF.